This note documents a single T cell receptor (beta chain) sequence. The antigen is undetermined. At one end the junction does not follow the germline gene, possibly because of a read error. The sample comes from a study of Graves' ophthalmopathy and Graves' hyperthyroidism. The study amplified TCR beta CDR3 regions using RNA transcripts. HTBI primers were used in a first-round RT-PCR, which preceded a second-round multiplex PCR. TCRdb independently ran MiXCR on the multiplex PCR reads; one entry per CDR3 protein. This sample carries 500,000 to 700,000 distinct CDR3 sequences, about 20% of them seen once, and the ten largest clones take approximately 7%. General study results and limits: Progression of ophthalmopathy was predicted by the model with about 66% sensitivity and under 85% specificity.

A follow-up of 18 months without ophthalmopathy meant that hyperthyroidism was stable. Each diagnosis was determined on the basis of clinical symptoms, serum thyroxine, TRAb, thyroid ultrasound and orbital computed tomography. PBMCs were isolated from a 10 ml sample of fresh peripheral blood. The V gene's germline CDR1 is MNHEY and CDR2 SVGAGI. The CDR3 has 14 amino acids. This clonotype originated in a woman under 30 with stable Graves' hyperthyroidism. Some clones in this sample may be carry-over from other donors' samples. The sequenced sample was peripheral blood. This chain connects TRBV6-5 to TRBJ2-7, with a possible D match to TRBD1 (5 bases). This chain's CDR3 is CASSYDSNSHEQYF. The CDR3 coding sequence is TGTGCCAGCAGTTACGACAGTAACTCCCACGAGCAGTACTTC.